Many counts were recorded for the clone carrying this T cell receptor (beta chain). Antigen unknown. Germline CDR1 SNHLY, CDR2 FYNNEI. V gave up 2 bases and J gave up 4 bases; unmatched junction bases: 6. The CDR3 spans 15 residues. This entry belongs to a study of regulatory T cells in long-lasting Graves disease. Study context: It was over 5 years of antithyroid drugs, with positive TSH receptor antibodies, that meant persistent Graves' disease. Overall study findings and caveats: Under persistent disease, TRBV28, TRBJ1-2 and TRBJ2-5 were used preferentially.

Both iRepertoire HTBI primers and Arm-PCR of CDR3 regions were used to build the TCR beta libraries. MiXCR, run by TCRdb on the multiplex PCR reads, gives a single entry per CDR3 protein. Of about 430,000 distinct CDR3 sequences listed, over 20% were seen once; the top ten hold roughly an eighth. Time point meaning: persistent/refractory GD, antithyroid drugs over 5 years with positive TRAb. Isolated PBMC RNA provided the starting material for the TCR library. As a group, patients came from one endocrinology department in Xi'an, China. The clonotype comes from a female donor with Graves disease. V usage is TRBV2 and J usage is TRBJ1-1; 8 bases fit TRBD1. The sequencing used peripheral blood mononuclear cells (PBMCs), collected when the disease was refractory, from a patient treated with antithyroid drugs. DNA for the CDR3: TGTGCCAGCAGTGAACAGGGGGCGCGGGGCACTGAAGCTTTCTTT. Translated, it gives CASSEQGARGTEAFF.